These 3 T cell receptor beta chains originate from one sample sequenced in a study of CXCR3-negative and CXCR3-positive naive CD8 T cells. In preparing the TRB cDNA libraries, 5' RACE with UMI labels was used. TCRdb re-called the 5' RACE reads; one entry per CDR3 protein, DNA not given. This sample's table has 130,000 to 150,000 distinct CDR3 sequences. These receptors have no identified antigens. Study conclusions and caveats: CXCR3-positive naive cells carried more hydrophobic TRB CDR3s than CXCR3-negative naive cells did.

The specimen sequenced was naive CXCR3+ CD8+ T cells from blood. The sample's subset: CD45RO-CCR7+CD27+CD95- naive CD8+ T cells expressing CXCR3 (TNR3+). The source is a human donor in good health. Some clones in this sample may be carry-over from other donors' samples.

This CDR3 is CASSPWTGELFF. The chain couples TRBV18 to TRBJ2-2. The germline V gene encodes CDR1 KGHSH and CDR2 LQKENI. This CDR3 has 12 residues. The complete variable domain, with remaining parts taken from reference TRBV18 and TRBJ2-2, reads NAGVMQNPRHLVRRRGQEARLRCSPMKGHSHVYWYRQLPEEGLKFMVYLQKENIIDESGMPKERFSAEFPKEGPSILRIQQVVRGDSAAYFCASSPWTGELFFGEGSRLTVL.

The V and J genes are TRBV12-3 or TRBV12-4 and TRBJ2-3; with no DNA, the TCRdb D assignment of TRBD2 cannot be verified. There are 16 residues in the CDR3. The CDR3 sequence: CASSLSSGGTTDTQYF.

The CDR3 sequence is CSVELQGSHSYNEQFF. The J gene is TRBJ2-1, the V gene TRBV29-1; TCRdb proposes TRBD1, but this gene call is untestable without DNA. This CDR3 comprises 16 residues. Germline lookup yields CDR1 SQVTM and CDR2 ANQGSEA.